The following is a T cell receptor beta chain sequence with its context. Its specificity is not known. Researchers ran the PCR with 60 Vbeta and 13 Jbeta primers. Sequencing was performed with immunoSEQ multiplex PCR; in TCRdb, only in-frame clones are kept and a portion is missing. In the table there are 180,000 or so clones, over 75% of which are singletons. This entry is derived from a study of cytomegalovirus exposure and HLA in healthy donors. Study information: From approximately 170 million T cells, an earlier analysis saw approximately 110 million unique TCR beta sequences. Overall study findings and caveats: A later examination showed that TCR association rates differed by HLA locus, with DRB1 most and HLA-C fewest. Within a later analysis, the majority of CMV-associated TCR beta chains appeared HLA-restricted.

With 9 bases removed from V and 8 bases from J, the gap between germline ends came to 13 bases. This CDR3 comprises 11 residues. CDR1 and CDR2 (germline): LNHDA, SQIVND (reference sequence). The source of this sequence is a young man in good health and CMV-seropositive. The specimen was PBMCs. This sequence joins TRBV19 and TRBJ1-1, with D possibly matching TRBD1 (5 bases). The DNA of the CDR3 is TGTGCCAGCTTTACGGGGGTGGAAGCTTTCTTT. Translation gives CASFTGVEAFF.